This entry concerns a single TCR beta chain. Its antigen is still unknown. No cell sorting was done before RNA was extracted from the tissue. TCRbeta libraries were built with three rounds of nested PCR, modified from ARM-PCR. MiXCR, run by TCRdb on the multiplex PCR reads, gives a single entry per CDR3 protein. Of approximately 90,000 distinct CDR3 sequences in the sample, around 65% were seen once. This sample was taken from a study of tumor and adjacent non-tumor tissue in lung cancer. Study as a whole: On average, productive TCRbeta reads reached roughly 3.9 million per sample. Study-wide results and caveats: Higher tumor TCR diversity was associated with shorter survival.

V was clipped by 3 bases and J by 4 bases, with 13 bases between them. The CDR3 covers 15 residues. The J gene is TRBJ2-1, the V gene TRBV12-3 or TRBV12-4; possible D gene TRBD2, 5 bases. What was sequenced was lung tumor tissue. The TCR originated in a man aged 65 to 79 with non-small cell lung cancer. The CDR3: CASSFERRLYNEQFF. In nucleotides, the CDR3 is TGTGCCAGCAGTTTCGAGCGGCGCTTATACAATGAGCAGTTCTTC.